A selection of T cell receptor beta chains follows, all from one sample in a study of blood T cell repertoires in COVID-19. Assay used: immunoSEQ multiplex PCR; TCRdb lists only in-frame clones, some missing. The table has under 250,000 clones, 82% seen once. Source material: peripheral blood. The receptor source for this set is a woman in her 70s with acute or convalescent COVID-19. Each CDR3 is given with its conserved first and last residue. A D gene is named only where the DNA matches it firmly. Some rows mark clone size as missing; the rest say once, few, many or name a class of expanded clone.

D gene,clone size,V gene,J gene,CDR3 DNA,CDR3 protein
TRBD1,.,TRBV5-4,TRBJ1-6,TGTGCCAGCAGCTTGCAACAGGGGAATTCACCCCTCCACTTT,CASSLQQGNSPLHF
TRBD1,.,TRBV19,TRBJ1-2,TGTGCCAGTAGTATACAAGGGACAGGGATATCGTATGGCTACACCTTC,CASSIQGTGISYGYTF
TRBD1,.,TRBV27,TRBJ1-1,TGTGCCAGCAGTTTAACAGGGGGCGTCGGCACTGAAGCTTTCTTT,CASSLTGGVGTEAFF
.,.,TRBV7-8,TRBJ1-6,TGTGCCAGCAGCTTAGTATCCCTCTATTCACCCCTCCACTTT,CASSLVSLYSPLHF
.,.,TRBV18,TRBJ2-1,TGTGCCAGCTCACCATCAGGACAGCACAAAGAGCAGTTCTTC,CASSPSGQHKEQFF
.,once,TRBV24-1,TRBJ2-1,TGTGCCACCAGTGATTTAAAGGGGGATACCTACAATGAGCAGTTCTTC,CATSDLKGDTYNEQFF
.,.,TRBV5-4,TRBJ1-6,TGTGCCAGCAGCTTGATCGGGAGCTCCTATAATTCACCCCTCCACTTT,CASSLIGSSYNSPLHF
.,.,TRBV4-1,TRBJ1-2,TGCGCCAGCAGCCAAGGTGAGCGGTACGGGGGCTACACCTTC,CASSQGERYGGYTF
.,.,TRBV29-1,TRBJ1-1,TGCAGCGTTGAAGATGAGGGCACTGAAGCTTTCTTT,CSVEDEGTEAFF
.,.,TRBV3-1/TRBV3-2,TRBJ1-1,TGTGCCAGCAAAACAGGGATGAACACTGAAGCTTTCTTT,CASKTGMNTEAFF
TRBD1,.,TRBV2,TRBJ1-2,TGTGCCAGCAGTTGGAGGGACAGGGATGGCTACACCTTC,CASSWRDRDGYTF
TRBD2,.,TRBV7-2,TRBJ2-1,TGTGCCAGCAGCGGGACTAGCGGGGGGCCCTATGAGCAGTTCTTC,CASSGTSGGPYEQFF
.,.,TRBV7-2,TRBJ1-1,TGTGCCAGCAGCCAGGGCAGTCCGAACACTGAAGCTTTCTTT,CASSQGSPNTEAFF
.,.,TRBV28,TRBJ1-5,TGTGCCAGCAGTTTCGGTCTGGCGGGGGCCGGCAATCAGCCCCAGCATTTT,CASSFGLAGAGNQPQHF
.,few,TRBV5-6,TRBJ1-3,TGTGCCAGCAGCTTGAGACACTCTGGAAACACCATATATTTT,CASSLRHSGNTIYF
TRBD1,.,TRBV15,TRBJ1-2,TGTGCCACCAGCAGAGGCGCGGCGAGGGACAGGGGGCCCTATGGCTACACCTTC,CATSRGAARDRGPYGYTF
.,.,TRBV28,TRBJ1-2,TGTGCCAGCAGTTTCGGAGTCTATGGCTACACCTTC,CASSFGVYGYTF
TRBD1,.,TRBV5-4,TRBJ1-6,TGTGCCAGCAGCTGGGACAGGAGATATAATTCACCCCTCCACTTT,CASSWDRRYNSPLHF
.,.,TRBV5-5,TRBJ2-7,TGTGCCAGCAGCTTGGCCGGGACAATTTCTTACGAGCAGTACTTC,CASSLAGTISYEQYF
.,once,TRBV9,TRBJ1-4,TGTGCCAGCAGCGTAGATAGAGGGAATGAAAAACTGTTTTTT,CASSVDRGNEKLFF
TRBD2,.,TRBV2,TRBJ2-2,TGTGCCAGCAGTGTCCGCCGCGGGGGAAACACCGGGGAGCTGTTTTTT,CASSVRRGGNTGELFF
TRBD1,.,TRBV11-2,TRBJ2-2,TGTGCCAGCAGCTTGACAGGGGCCGGGGAGCTGTTTTTT,CASSLTGAGELFF
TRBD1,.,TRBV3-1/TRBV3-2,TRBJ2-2,TGTGCCAGCAGCCCCAGTTGGGGGACAGGTCCCGGAGTTACCGGGGAGCTGTTTTTT,CASSPSWGTGPGVTGELFF
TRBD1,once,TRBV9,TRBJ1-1,TGTGCCAGCAGCGGAGGACAGGGAAACACTGAAGCTTTCTTT,CASSGGQGNTEAFF
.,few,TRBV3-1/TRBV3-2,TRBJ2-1,TGTGCCAGCAGCCAATTCTACCGGAGGGACTACAATGAGCAGTTCTTC,CASSQFYRRDYNEQFF
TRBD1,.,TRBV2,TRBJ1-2,TGTGCCAGCAGTACAGGGGGCAAGGCTAACTATGGCTACACCTTC,CASSTGGKANYGYTF
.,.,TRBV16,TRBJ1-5,TGTGCCAGCAGCCAGCGGGCCCGGGGGAACCAGCCCCAGCATTTT,CASSQRARGNQPQHF
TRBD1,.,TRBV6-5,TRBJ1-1,TGTGCCAGCAGTTATACGTCAGGGGGCACTGAAGCTTTCTTT,CASSYTSGGTEAFF
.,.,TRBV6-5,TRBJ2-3,TGTGCCAGCACGGTCAGGGATCTATTTACGCAGTATTTT,CASTVRDLFTQYF
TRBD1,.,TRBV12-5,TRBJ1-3,TGTGCTAGTGGTTTGGTAAGTCAGGACAGGGCGAACACCATATATTTT,CASGLVSQDRANTIYF